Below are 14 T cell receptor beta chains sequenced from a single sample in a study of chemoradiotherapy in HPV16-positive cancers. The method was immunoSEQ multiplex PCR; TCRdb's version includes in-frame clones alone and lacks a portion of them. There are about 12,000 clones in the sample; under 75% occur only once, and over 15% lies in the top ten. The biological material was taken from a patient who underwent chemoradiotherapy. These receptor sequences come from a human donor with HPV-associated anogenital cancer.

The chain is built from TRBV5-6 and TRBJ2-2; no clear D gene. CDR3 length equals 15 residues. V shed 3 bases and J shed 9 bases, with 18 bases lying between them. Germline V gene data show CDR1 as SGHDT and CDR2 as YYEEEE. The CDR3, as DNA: TGTGCCAGCAGCTCCCCAGGCGGTCCGATCAGGGAGCTGTTTTTT. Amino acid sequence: CASSSPGGPIRELFF. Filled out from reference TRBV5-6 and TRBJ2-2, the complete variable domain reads DAGVTQSPTHLIKTRGQQVTLRCSPKSGHDTVSWYQQALGQGPQFIFQYYEEEERQRGNFPDRFSGHQFPNYSSELNVNALLLGDSALYLCASSSPGGPIRELFFGEGSRLTVL.

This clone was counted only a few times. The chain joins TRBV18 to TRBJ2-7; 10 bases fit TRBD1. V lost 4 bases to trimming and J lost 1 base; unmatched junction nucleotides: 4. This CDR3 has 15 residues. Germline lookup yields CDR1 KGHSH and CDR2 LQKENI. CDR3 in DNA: TGTGCCAGCTCACAGGGACAGGGGCCTTCCTACGAGCAGTACTTC. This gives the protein CASSQGQGPSYEQYF.

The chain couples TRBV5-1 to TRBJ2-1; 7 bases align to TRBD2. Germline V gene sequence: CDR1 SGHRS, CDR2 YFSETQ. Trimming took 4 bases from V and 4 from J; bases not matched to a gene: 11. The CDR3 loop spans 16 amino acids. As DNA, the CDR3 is TGCGCCAGCAGCGAGAGAAGCGGGGTGGGTTACAATGAGCAGTTCTTC. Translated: CASSERSGVGYNEQFF. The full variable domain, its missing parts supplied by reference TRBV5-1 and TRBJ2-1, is KAGVTQTPRYLIKTRGQQVTLSCSPISGHRSVSWYQQTPGQGLQFLFEYFSETQRNKGNFPGRFSGRQFSNSRSEMNVSTLELGDSALYLCASSERSGVGYNEQFFGPGTRLTVL.

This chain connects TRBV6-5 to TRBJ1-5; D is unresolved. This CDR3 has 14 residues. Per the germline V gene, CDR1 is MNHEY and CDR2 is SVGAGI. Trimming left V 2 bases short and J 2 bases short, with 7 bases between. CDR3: CASSYGWGNQPQHF. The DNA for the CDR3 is TGTGCCAGCAGTTACGGGTGGGGCAATCAGCCCCAGCATTTT.

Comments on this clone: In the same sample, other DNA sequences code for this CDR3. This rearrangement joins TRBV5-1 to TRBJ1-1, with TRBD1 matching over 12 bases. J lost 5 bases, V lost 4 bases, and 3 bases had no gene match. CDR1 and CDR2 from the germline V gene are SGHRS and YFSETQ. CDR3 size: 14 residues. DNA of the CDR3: TGCGCCAGCAGCGGGACAGGGGGCAGGACTGAAGCTTTCTTT. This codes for CASSGTGGRTEAFF. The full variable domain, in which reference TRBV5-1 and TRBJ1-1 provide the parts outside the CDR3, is KAGVTQTPRYLIKTRGQQVTLSCSPISGHRSVSWYQQTPGQGLQFLFEYFSETQRNKGNFPGRFSGRQFSNSRSEMNVSTLELGDSALYLCASSGTGGRTEAFFGQGTRLTVV.

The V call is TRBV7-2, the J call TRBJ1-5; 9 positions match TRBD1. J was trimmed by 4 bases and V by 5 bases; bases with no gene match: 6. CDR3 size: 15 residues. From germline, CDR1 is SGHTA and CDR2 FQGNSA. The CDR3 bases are TGTGCCAGCAGCCGACAGGGGGAACCGAATCAGCCCCAGCATTTT. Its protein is CASSRQGEPNQPQHF.

CDR3: CASIAQGAGGYTF. The CDR3 DNA reads TGTGCCAGCATCGCACAGGGGGCGGGAGGCTACACCTTC. The V and J genes are TRBV7-9 and TRBJ1-2, with 9 nucleotides matching TRBD1. Germline V CDR1 and CDR2: SEHNR, FQNEAQ (reference sequence). With 7 bases clipped from V and 8 bases from J, the junction kept 8 bases outside the gene matches. The CDR3 extends over 13 amino acids.

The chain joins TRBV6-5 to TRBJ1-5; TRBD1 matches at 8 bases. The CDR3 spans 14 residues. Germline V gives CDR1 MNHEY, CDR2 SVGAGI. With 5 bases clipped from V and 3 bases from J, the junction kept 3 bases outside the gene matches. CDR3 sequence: CASSTGGLNQPQHF. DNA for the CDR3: TGTGCCAGCAGTACAGGGGGACTCAATCAGCCCCAGCATTTT.

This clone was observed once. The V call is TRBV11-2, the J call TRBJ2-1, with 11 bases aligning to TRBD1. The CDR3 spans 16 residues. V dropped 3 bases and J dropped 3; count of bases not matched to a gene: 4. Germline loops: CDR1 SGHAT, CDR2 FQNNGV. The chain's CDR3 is CASSLGQGGSYNEQFF. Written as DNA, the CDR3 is TGTGCCAGCAGCTTGGGACAGGGGGGGAGCTACAATGAGCAGTTCTTC.

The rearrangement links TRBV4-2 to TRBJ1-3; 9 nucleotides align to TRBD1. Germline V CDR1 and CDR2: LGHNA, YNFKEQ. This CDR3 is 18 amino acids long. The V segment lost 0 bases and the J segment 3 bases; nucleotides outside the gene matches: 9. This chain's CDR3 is CASSQDSMGQGFGNTIYF. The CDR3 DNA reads TGTGCCAGCAGCCAAGATAGTATGGGACAGGGTTTTGGAAACACCATATATTTT.

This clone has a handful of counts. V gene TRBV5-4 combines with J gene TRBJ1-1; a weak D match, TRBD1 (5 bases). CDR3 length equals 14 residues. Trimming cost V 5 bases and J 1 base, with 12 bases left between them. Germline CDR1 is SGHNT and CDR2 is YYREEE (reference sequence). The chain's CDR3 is CASSPGQGNTEAFF. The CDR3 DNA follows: TGTGCCAGCAGTCCTGGTCAGGGGAACACTGAAGCTTTCTTT.

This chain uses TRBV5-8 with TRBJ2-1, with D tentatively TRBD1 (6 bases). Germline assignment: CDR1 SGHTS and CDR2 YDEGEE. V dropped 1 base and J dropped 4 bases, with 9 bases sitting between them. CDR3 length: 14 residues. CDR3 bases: TGTGCCAGCAGCTTGCCAGGGACATACAATGAGCAGTTCTTC. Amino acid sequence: CASSLPGTYNEQFF.

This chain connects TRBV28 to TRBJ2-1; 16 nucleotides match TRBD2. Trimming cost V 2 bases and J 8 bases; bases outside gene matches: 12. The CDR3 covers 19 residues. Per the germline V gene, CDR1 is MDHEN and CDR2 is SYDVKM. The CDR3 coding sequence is TGTGCCAGCAGTTTAAGGGTAGGGACTAGCGGGAGGGTTATTGATGAGCAGTTCTTC. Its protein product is CASSLRVGTSGRVIDEQFF.

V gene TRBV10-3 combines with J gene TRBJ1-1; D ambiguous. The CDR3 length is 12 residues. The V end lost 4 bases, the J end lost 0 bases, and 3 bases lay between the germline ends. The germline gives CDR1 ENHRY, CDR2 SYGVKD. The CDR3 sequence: CAISGLNTEAFF. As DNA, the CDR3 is TGTGCCATCAGTGGATTGAACACTGAAGCTTTCTTT.